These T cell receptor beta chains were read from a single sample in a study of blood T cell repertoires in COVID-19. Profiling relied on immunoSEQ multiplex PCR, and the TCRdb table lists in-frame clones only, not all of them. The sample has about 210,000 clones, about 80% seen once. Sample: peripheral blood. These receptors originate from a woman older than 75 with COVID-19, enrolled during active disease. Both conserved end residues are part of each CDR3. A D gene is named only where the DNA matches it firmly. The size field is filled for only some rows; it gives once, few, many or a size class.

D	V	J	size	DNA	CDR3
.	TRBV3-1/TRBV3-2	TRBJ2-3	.	TGTGCCAGCAGCCTCTTATCCGATACGCAGTATTTT	CASSLLSDTQYF
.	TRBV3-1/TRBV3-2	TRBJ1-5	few	TGTGCCAGCAGCCAGCGGGACCAGCCCCAGCATTTT	CASSQRDQPQHF
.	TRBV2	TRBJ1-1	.	TGTGCCAGCAGACCCCGGGGCACTGAAGCTTTCTTT	CASRPRGTEAFF
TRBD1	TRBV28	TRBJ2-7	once	TGTGCCAGCAGCGACAGGGGTATGCCCTACGAGCAGTACTTC	CASSDRGMPYEQYF
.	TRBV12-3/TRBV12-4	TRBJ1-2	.	TGTGCCAGCGTTCGAGGCCCCAACTATGGCTACACCTTC	CASVRGPNYGYTF
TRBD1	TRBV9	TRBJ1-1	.	TGTGCCAGCAGCGTAGAGGGACAGGGGTTCACTGAAGCTTTCTTT	CASSVEGQGFTEAFF
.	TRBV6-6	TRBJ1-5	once	TGTGCCAGCAGTGTTGGGCAGGCCAATCAGCCCCAGCATTTT	CASSVGQANQPQHF
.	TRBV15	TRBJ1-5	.	TGTGCCACCAGCGCTCAGAACGTTCAGCCCCAGCATTTT	CATSAQNVQPQHF
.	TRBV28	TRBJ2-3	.	TGTGCCAGCAGTTTCCCCTCCCAGGGGACCACAGATACGCAGTATTTT	CASSFPSQGTTDTQYF
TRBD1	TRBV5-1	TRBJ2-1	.	TGCGCCAGCAGCTCGCTCCTCTCGAAGACAGGGAATGATGAGCAGTTCTTC	CASSSLLSKTGNDEQFF
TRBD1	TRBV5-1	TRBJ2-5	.	TGCGCCAGCAGCCTGACAGGGGGCCAGGGAGAGACCCAGTACTTC	CASSLTGGQGETQYF
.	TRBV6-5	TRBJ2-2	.	TGTGCCAGCAGGGGGACACGGAACACCGGGGAGCTGTTTTTT	CASRGTRNTGELFF
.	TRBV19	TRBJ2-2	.	TGCGCCAGTAGGTTCGGCACCGGGGAGCTGTTTTTT	CASRFGTGELFF
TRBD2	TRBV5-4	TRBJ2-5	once	TGTGCCAGCAGCTTGGCCCGGGCGGGAGGAGTAGAGACCCAGTACTTC	CASSLARAGGVETQYF
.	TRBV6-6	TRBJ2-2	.	TGTGCCAGCAGGCCCCGGGACACCACCGGGGAGCTGTTTTTT	CASRPRDTTGELFF
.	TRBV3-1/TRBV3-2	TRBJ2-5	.	TGTGCCAGCAGCCAAGGAGGGAGCGGGCGGCGTGGGACCCAGTACTTC	CASSQGGSGRRGTQYF
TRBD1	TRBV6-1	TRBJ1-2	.	TGTGCCAGCAGTGATCGGACAGGGTCGAATGGCTACACCTTC	CASSDRTGSNGYTF
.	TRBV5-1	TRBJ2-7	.	TGCGCCAGCAGTTCGGGACTGTCCTACCACGAGCAGTACTTC	CASSSGLSYHEQYF
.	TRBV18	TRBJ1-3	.	TGTGCCAGCTCACCATCCGCTCTGGCGCGGGGAAACACCATATATTTT	CASSPSALARGNTIYF
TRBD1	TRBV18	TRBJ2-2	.	TGTGCCAGCTCACTCTACAGGGGGACCGGGGAGCTGTTTTTT	CASSLYRGTGELFF
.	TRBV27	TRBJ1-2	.	TGTGCCAGCAGTTACAGCCAGTACTATGGCTACACCTTC	CASSYSQYYGYTF
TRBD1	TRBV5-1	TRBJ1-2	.	TGCGCCAGCAGCTTGGGACCGAGGGACAGCGGAGTCGGCTACACCTTC	CASSLGPRDSGVGYTF
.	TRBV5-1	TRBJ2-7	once	TGCGCCAGCAGCTTGTACATTTCCGAGCAGTACTTC	CASSLYISEQYF
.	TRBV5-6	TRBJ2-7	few	TGTGCCAGCAGCTTGGAGGGGACTTTAGGCTACGAGCAGTACTTC	CASSLEGTLGYEQYF
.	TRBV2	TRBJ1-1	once	TGTGCCAGCAGTGAAGAACAGGAGATAGTAATCACTGAAGCTTTCTTT	CASSEEQEIVITEAFF
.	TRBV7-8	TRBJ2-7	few	TGTGCCAGCAGCTTAGTGGCAAGCTCCTACGAGCAGTACTTC	CASSLVASSYEQYF
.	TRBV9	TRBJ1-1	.	TGTGCCAGCAGCCTGGTAGGGGGGAACACTGAAGCTTTCTTT	CASSLVGGNTEAFF
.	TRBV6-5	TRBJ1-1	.	TGTGCCAGCAGTTCCTTGGCCGGGTGGGTAAACACTGAAGCTTTCTTT	CASSSLAGWVNTEAFF
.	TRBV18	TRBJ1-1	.	TGTGCCAGCTCACCAGCGGGGACCATGAACACTGAAGCTTTCTTT	CASSPAGTMNTEAFF
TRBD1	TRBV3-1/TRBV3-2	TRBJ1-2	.	TGTGCCAGCAGCAAAGATTCGACAGGGGGCAGATATGGCTACACCTTC	CASSKDSTGGRYGYTF
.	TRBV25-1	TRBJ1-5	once	TGTGCCAGCAGTGAATCCGGGAAGGGTGGACCCCAGCATTTT	CASSESGKGGPQHF
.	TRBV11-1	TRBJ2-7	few	TGTGCCAGCAGCTTGGCAGGGGCCCCCTACGAGCAGTACTTC	CASSLAGAPYEQYF
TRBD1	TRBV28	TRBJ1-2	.	TGTGCCAGCAGTCTCCCGGGGACAGCCTCTAACTATGGCTACACCTTC	CASSLPGTASNYGYTF
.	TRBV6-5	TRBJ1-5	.	TGTGCCAGCACCGAACTACGTCAGCCCCAGCATTTT	CASTELRQPQHF